These 30 T cell receptor beta chains were all obtained from the same sample, sequenced in a study of T cell repertoires in cytomegalovirus infection. Using its own MiXCR run on the reads, TCRdb lists one record per CDR3 protein. Here the sample spans about 440,000 distinct CDR3 sequences, approximately 33% being singletons. The sequenced sample consisted of PBMCs. The receptor set was obtained from a human donor in good health (CMV status not recorded). Some clones in this sample may be carry-over from other donors' samples.

This chain connects TRBV5-6 to TRBJ1-1; tentatively, D is TRBD1 (5 bases). Germline V lookup: CDR1 SGHDT, CDR2 YYEEEE. V was shortened by 0 bases and J by 4 bases, with 16 bases between the two germline ends. The CDR3 is made up of 16 amino acids. The DNA of the CDR3 is TGTGCCAGCAGCTTGGCCGGGGCAGGGACGGGCACTGAAGCTTTCTTT. As protein: CASSLAGAGTGTEAFF.

The chain joins TRBV2 to TRBJ2-3; no reliable D call. This CDR3 contains 14 residues. Germline assignment: CDR1 SNHLY and CDR2 FYNNEI. V dropped 2 bases and J dropped 3 bases, with 9 bases sitting between them. The CDR3 spells CASSELFKTDTQYF. CDR3 sequence (DNA): TGTGCCAGCAGTGAATTATTCAAGACAGATACGCAGTATTTT.

Written as DNA, the CDR3 is TGTGCCAGCAGCTCATCCAATGTTGGAGGCACTGAAGCTTTCTTT. Its translation: CASSSSNVGGTEAFF. This rearrangement joins TRBV11-2 to TRBJ1-1, with D uncertain. This CDR3 comprises 15 residues. Per germline, CDR1 SGHAT and CDR2 FQNNGV. V lost 4 bases and J lost 4, with 16 bases in between.

This clonotype appeared a few times. CDR3 nucleotide sequence: TGTGCCAGCAGTATTGTAGCTCTTAACACCGGGGAGCTGTTTTTT. It specifies CASSIVALNTGELFF. The chain couples TRBV28 to TRBJ2-2; D is undetermined. V was trimmed by 5 bases and J by 2 bases, leaving 12 bases between them. Germline CDR1 is MDHEN and CDR2 is SYDVKM. The CDR3 is 15 residues long.

CDR3 nucleotides: TGTGCCAGCAGCTTTGGCCCGTACAATCAGCCCCAGCATTTT. Its protein product is CASSFGPYNQPQHF. This chain joins TRBV7-8 and TRBJ1-5; D is undetermined. The germline V gene encodes CDR1 SGHVS and CDR2 FQNEAQ. The V end was cut by 3 bases, the J end by 3 bases, with 9 bases between. CDR3 length equals 14 residues.

This clonotype has ten or more counts. The chain recombines TRBV11-1 with TRBJ1-1; D ambiguous. Per the germline V gene, CDR1 is SGHAT and CDR2 is FQDESV (reference sequence). V was clipped by 1 base and J by 4 bases, with 13 bases between them. The CDR3 sequence is 15 residues long. The CDR3 DNA reads as TGTGCCAGCAGCTTAGTCGGAGGGTTCGTCACTGAAGCTTTCTTT. Residues: CASSLVGGFVTEAFF.

A few counts support this clonotype. The rearrangement links TRBV2 to TRBJ1-6, with 8 positions matching TRBD1. The CDR3 covers 16 residues. The J segment lost 4 bases and the V segment lost 4 bases, leaving 6 bases of the junction unmatched. The germline V gene has CDR1 SNHLY and CDR2 FYNNEI. In DNA, the CDR3 is TGTGCCAGCAGTGGAGCAGGGGGCAGATATAATTCACCCCTCCACTTT. The encoded protein is CASSGAGGRYNSPLHF.

This clonotype was seen more than once but under ten times. This chain links TRBV7-8 with TRBJ1-1; 8 nucleotides agree with TRBD1. V trimming: 5 bases; J trimming: 5 bases; junction bases outside the gene matches: 19. This CDR3 has 18 amino acids. CDR1 and CDR2 from the germline V gene are SGHVS and FQNEAQ. The CDR3 region is CASSQEDRAGGSTTEAFF. In nucleotides, the CDR3 is TGTGCCAGCAGCCAAGAGGACAGGGCGGGGGGTAGTACAACTGAAGCTTTCTTT.

A word on this clonotype: A much larger clonotype is one base distant, so this may be a read error. This chain connects TRBV7-2 to TRBJ2-3; tentatively, D is TRBD1 or TRBD2 (6 bases each). This CDR3 region has 15 residues. Germline values: CDR1 SGHTA, CDR2 FQGNSA. CDR3 region: CASSPFRGPTATQYF. Written as DNA, the CDR3 is TGTGCCAGCAGCCCTTTTCGGGGGCCCACAGCTACGCAGTATTTT.

This clonotype was detected only a few times. The rearrangement joins TRBV9 to TRBJ2-5, with 9 nucleotides matching TRBD1. With 2 bases clipped from V and 5 bases from J, the junction kept 10 bases outside the gene matches. CDR1 is SGDLS, CDR2 YYNGEE, per germline. The length of the CDR3 is 16 residues. The CDR3 sequence is CASSVNRDRVLETQYF. The CDR3 DNA reads TGTGCCAGCAGCGTCAACCGGGACAGGGTTTTGGAGACCCAGTACTTC.

This clonotype has a handful of counts. The chain uses TRBV10-3 and TRBJ2-2; 9 bases fit TRBD2. CDR3 length equals 16 residues. Germline trimming cut 6 bases from V and 6 bases from J; bases unmatched to any gene: 11. Germline assignment: CDR1 ENHRY and CDR2 SYGVKD. The CDR3 coding sequence is TGTGCCATCAGCGAGCCCGGGACTAGCTTGTCCGGGGAGCTGTTTTTT. Its translation is CAISEPGTSLSGELFF.

The gene calls are TRBV12-3 or TRBV12-4 and TRBJ2-1, with D maybe TRBD2 (5 bases). V was cut by 9 bases and J by 7 bases, with 19 bases left in between. This CDR3 comprises 14 residues. The CDR3 DNA sequence: TGTGCCAGTCATAGGGCGGGTAGGTGGAATGAGCAGTTCTTC. Protein: CASHRAGRWNEQFF.

This clonotype was observed at least ten times. The chain combines TRBV7-7 with TRBJ1-2, with 8 nucleotides matching TRBD1. The CDR3 is 17 amino acids. Trimming removed 1 base from V and 3 bases from J; junction bases left unmatched: 10. Germline values: CDR1 SSHAT, CDR2 FNYEAQ (reference sequence). The CDR3 DNA reads as TGTGCCAGCAGCTTAGAAAGGGACAGGCACCTACACTATGGCTACACCTTC. It is translated as CASSLERDRHLHYGYTF. Based on the CDR3 plus reference TRBV7-7 and TRBJ1-2, the full variable domain is GAGVSQSPRYKVTKRGQDVTLRCDPISSHATLYWYQQALGQGPEFLTYFNYEAQPDKSGLPSDRFSAERPEGSISTLTIQRTEQRDSAMYRCASSLERDRHLHYGYTFGSGTRLTVV.

This clonotype was seen ten or more times. This rearrangement joins TRBV7-8 to TRBJ1-1; D is perhaps TRBD1 (6 bases). V was trimmed by 5 bases and J by 0 bases, leaving 16 bases between them. Per the germline V gene, CDR1 is SGHVS and CDR2 is FQNEAQ. This CDR3 contains 16 residues. The CDR3 is CASSPVGGTLNTEAFF. The CDR3 nucleotides are TGTGCCAGCAGCCCGGTGGGGGGGACATTGAACACTGAAGCTTTCTTT.

The chain employs TRBV6-8 and TRBJ1-5; 9 bases fit TRBD1. The CDR3 contains 14 residues. CDR1 and CDR2 from the germline V gene are MNHGY and SAAAGT. With 4 bases clipped from V and 9 bases from J, the junction kept 7 bases outside the gene matches. The CDR3 region has the DNA TGTGCCAGCAGTTTGGGGACAGGGACTTCGCCCCAGCATTTT. Its protein is CASSLGTGTSPQHF.

The chain is built from TRBV12-5 and TRBJ2-5; maybe TRBD2 (6 bases). The CDR3 has 14 amino acids. The germline V gene has CDR1 LGHNT and CDR2 FRNRAP. The ends were cut back, 1 base at V and 4 bases at J, with 10 bases in the middle. The CDR3 DNA reads TGTGCTAGTGGTTTGGCGGGGGTCCCAGAGACCCAGTACTTC. It is translated as CASGLAGVPETQYF.

The sample holds many counts of this clonotype. The rearrangement uses TRBV7-2 and TRBJ2-5, with TRBD2 identical over 9 bases. The V segment lost 1 base and the J segment 5 bases; nucleotides outside the gene matches: 11. The germline V gene encodes CDR1 SGHTA and CDR2 FQGNSA. The CDR3 is made up of 17 amino acids. CDR3 nucleotide sequence: TGTGCCAGCAGCTTAGGCGCGCTAGCGGGGAGCCGGGAGACCCAGTACTTC. Translating gives CASSLGALAGSRETQYF.

V and J are TRBV6-2 or TRBV6-3 and TRBJ2-5; 14 nucleotides line up with TRBD2. J was trimmed by 6 bases and V by 2 bases; bases with no gene match: 11. Looked up from germline, CDR1 is MNHEY and CDR2 is SVGEGT. This CDR3 comprises 18 residues. CDR3 region: CASSYPGLAGVHKKTQYF. DNA of the CDR3: TGTGCCAGCAGTTACCCGGGACTAGCGGGGGTCCACAAGAAGACCCAGTACTTC.

This clonotype was seen a few times. The chain employs TRBV7-9 and TRBJ2-7, with D possibly TRBD2 on 5 matching bases. In germline, CDR1 is SEHNR, CDR2 FQNEAQ (reference sequence). V was pared by 5 bases and J by 2 bases, with 13 bases between. The CDR3 has 14 amino acids. In nucleotides, the CDR3 is TGTGCCAGCAGCCCACGTGAGGGCCCCTACGAGCAGTACTTC. Translated: CASSPREGPYEQYF.

The chain links TRBV20-1 to TRBJ1-5, with 7 nucleotides matching TRBD1. CDR1 and CDR2 from the germline V gene are DFQATT and SNEGSKA (reference sequence). The J segment lost 4 bases and the V segment lost 3 bases, leaving 3 bases of the junction unmatched. The CDR3 runs to 13 residues. DNA for the CDR3: TGCAGTGCTAGCGACAGGGTGAATCAGCCCCAGCATTTT. Its translation: CSASDRVNQPQHF.

The table lists this clonotype with a few counts. Given a much more abundant clone one base away, this may be a read error. This chain uses TRBV28 with TRBJ1-1, with a possible D match to TRBD1 (5 bases). Trimming left V 6 bases short and J 0 bases short, with 8 bases between. In germline, CDR1 is MDHEN, CDR2 SYDVKM. The CDR3 length is 13 residues. CDR3 protein: CASSPTVNTEAFF. The DNA of the CDR3 is TGTGCCAGCAGCCCGACAGTGAACACTGAAGCTTTCTTT. Complete variable domain (other parts from reference TRBV28 and TRBJ1-1): DVKVTQSSRYLVKRTGEKVFLECVQDMDHENMFWYRQDPGLGLRLIYFSYDVKMKEKGDIPEGYSVSREKKERFSLILESASTNQTSMYLCASSPTVNTEAFFGQGTRLTVV.

This clonotype was seen more than once but under ten times. The chain combines TRBV2 with TRBJ1-2, with a possible D match to TRBD1 (5 bases). This CDR3 comprises 14 residues. Germline values: CDR1 SNHLY, CDR2 FYNNEI. The germline V and J ends were trimmed by 5 bases and 3 bases, with 13 bases remaining between them. The chain's CDR3 is CASSPGPLYYGYTF. CDR3 sequence (DNA): TGTGCCAGCAGTCCGGGACCCCTCTACTATGGCTACACCTTC.

This chain's CDR3 is CASSRGLAGAPPYNEQFF. As DNA, the CDR3 is TGTGCCAGTAGTAGGGGACTAGCGGGGGCGCCCCCCTACAATGAGCAGTTCTTC. The chain recombines TRBV19 with TRBJ2-1, with 14 bases aligning to TRBD2. Per germline, CDR1 LNHDA and CDR2 SQIVND (reference sequence). The CDR3 is 18 amino acids. V lost 4 bases, J lost 2 bases, and 7 bases stayed unmatched.

The genes are TRBV15 and TRBJ1-5; 7 bases are a match to TRBD1. Germline V CDR1 and CDR2: LNHNV, YYDKDF (reference sequence). V was clipped by 9 bases and J by 5 bases; unmatched bases: 10. The CDR3 has 14 residues. CDR3 protein: CATRVGTEYQPQHF. In DNA form, the CDR3 reads TGTGCCACGAGGGTGGGGACAGAGTATCAGCCCCAGCATTTT.

A few counts support this clonotype. This chain connects TRBV4-1 to TRBJ2-4; D possibly corresponds to TRBD2 (7 bases). CDR1 MGHRA and CDR2 YSYEKL come from the germline V gene. The ends were cut back, 6 bases at V and 9 bases at J, with 27 bases in the middle. This CDR3 is 17 amino acids long. CDR3 in DNA: TGCGCCAGCAGTCACGGCGGGGGCTCCGAGGCACAAAGCATTCAGTACTTC. Its protein is CASSHGGGSEAQSIQYF.

CDR3 protein: CASSPGQGVTNEKLFF. The CDR3, as DNA: TGTGCCAGCAGTCCAGGACAGGGGGTAACTAATGAAAAACTGTTTTTT. V and J are TRBV7-6 and TRBJ1-4; 10 nucleotides line up with TRBD1. V shed 6 bases, J shed 1 base, and the junction held 5 bases outside the gene matches. The germline V gene encodes CDR1 SGHVS and CDR2 FNYEAQ. This CDR3 is built from 16 residues.

The V call is TRBV20-1, the J call TRBJ2-7, with a weak D call TRBD1 (5 bases). The CDR3 runs 16 residues. The V end was cut by 0 bases, the J end by 5 bases, with 20 bases between. Germline V CDR1 and CDR2: DFQATT, SNEGSKA (reference sequence). CDR3 region: CSARDPARGEVNEQYF. CDR3 sequence (DNA): TGCAGTGCTAGAGACCCGGCAAGGGGCGAGGTAAACGAGCAGTACTTC.

The chain is built from TRBV28 and TRBJ1-1; D gene unclear. With 7 bases removed from V and 1 base from J, the gap between germline ends came to 10 bases. Germline V gene lookup returns CDR1 MDHEN and CDR2 SYDVKM. This CDR3 is 13 amino acids long. CDR3 DNA sequence: TGTGCCAGCAACCCCCACCGGAACACTGAAGCTTTCTTT. It is translated as CASNPHRNTEAFF.

This clonotype was seen only a few times. The chain recombines TRBV7-4 with TRBJ2-1, with D uncertain. The germline V gene encodes CDR1 SGHVT and CDR2 SQSDAQ. This CDR3 is built from 13 residues. V shed 5 bases and J shed 8 bases, with 13 bases lying between them. The CDR3: CASSGSHGHEQFF. The CDR3 bases are TGTGCCAGCAGCGGGTCACACGGGCATGAGCAGTTCTTC.

The chain employs TRBV6-1 and TRBJ2-7; D might be TRBD2 (6 bases). Germline V lookup: CDR1 MNHNS, CDR2 SASEGT. V lost 6 bases to trimming and J lost 9 bases, with 9 bases between them. This CDR3 contains 10 residues. CDR3 nucleotides: TGTGCCAGCAGGGGGACTGTGCAGTACTTC. This sequence encodes CASRGTVQYF.